The rows below give T cell receptor beta chains drawn from one sample of a study of technical replicates of blood from several donors. Measured with immunoSEQ multiplex PCR; TCRdb has only the in-frame clones, and not every one. The sample lists more than 70,000 clones; around 93% were seen once. Specimen: T cells isolated from PBMCs. The origin of the receptors is a human donor in good health. Both conserved end residues are part of each CDR3. The D gene is left open where the match is weak. For some rows the clone size is stated as once, few or many, or as a class when expanded; others skip it.

V	J	size	D	DNA	CDR3
TRBV6-5	TRBJ2-1	-	TRBD2	TGTGCCAGCAGTTCCTCGACTAGCGCCCCTAATAAGTTCTTC	CASSSSTSAPNKFF
TRBV13	TRBJ2-3	-	TRBD2	TGTGCCAGCAGCCCCCAGACTAGCGGGGGCCCCGAGGGAACAGATACGCAGTATTTT	CASSPQTSGGPEGTDTQYF
TRBV4-1	TRBJ1-6	-	TRBD1	TGCGCCAGCAGCCAAGATTGGGCTGGGGGACAGGGAAAATCACCCCTCCACTTT	CASSQDWAGGQGKSPLHF
TRBV6-1	TRBJ2-7	-	-	TGTGCCAGCAGTGCAGGACAGTTATCCTACGAGCAGTACTTC	CASSAGQLSYEQYF
TRBV19	TRBJ1-5	few	-	TGTGCCAGTAGCATGAACCAAGCAAGGGAGGATCAGCCCCAGCATTTT	CASSMNQAREDQPQHF
TRBV14	TRBJ1-1	-	-	TGTGCCAGCAGCCAAGGGTCAGGGAACACTGAAGCTTTCTTT	CASSQGSGNTEAFF
TRBV7-3	TRBJ2-7	-	TRBD2	TGTGCCAGCAGCCCCGGTACGGGAGGGCTTATGAACGAGCAGTACTTC	CASSPGTGGLMNEQYF
TRBV28	TRBJ1-1	-	-	TGTGCCAGCAGTTTAAGTGGGACATCGGAAGCTTTCTTT	CASSLSGTSEAFF
TRBV28	TRBJ2-7	-	-	TGTGCCAGCAGTTCTCCCGGGTCCAACTACGAGCAGTACTTC	CASSSPGSNYEQYF
TRBV6-1	TRBJ1-4	-	-	TGTGCCAGCTTACCGGGCCCTGCGGGAAAACTGTTTTTT	CASLPGPAGKLFF
TRBV30	TRBJ2-3	-	-	TGTGCCTGGAGGTACAAGGGGAGCACAGATACGCAGTATTTT	CAWRYKGSTDTQYF
TRBV6-6	TRBJ1-1	-	-	TGTGCCAGCAGTTCATGGGGGCTGGGTACTGAAGCTTTCTTT	CASSSWGLGTEAFF
TRBV27	TRBJ1-2	-	-	TGTGCCAGCAGTTTACAGGGGCCTAGGGTAATCTATGGCTACACCTTC	CASSLQGPRVIYGYTF
TRBV11-3	TRBJ2-5	-	-	TGTGCCAGCAGCACCACCCCAGGGATGGGGGAGACCCAGTACTTC	CASSTTPGMGETQYF
TRBV7-8	TRBJ2-5	-	TRBD2	TGTGCCAGCAGCTTGTTAGCGGGAGGGCCCCAAGAGACCCAGTACTTC	CASSLLAGGPQETQYF
TRBV19	TRBJ2-3	-	-	TGTGCCAGTACCCCAGGGGAAGATATCACAGATACGCAGTATTTT	CASTPGEDITDTQYF
TRBV11-2	TRBJ2-3	-	TRBD2	TGTGCCAGCAGCGAATGGGGGGGCGGGAGGGCCAAAGATACGCAGTATTTT	CASSEWGGGRAKDTQYF
TRBV2	TRBJ2-2	-	TRBD2	TGTGCCAGCGGGCGGGGGGGCTTGACCGGGGAGCTGTTTTTT	CASGRGGLTGELFF
TRBV11-3	TRBJ1-1	-	TRBD1	TGTGCCAGCAGTCGGGACAGGGCCACGGATAAAGCTTTCTTT	CASSRDRATDKAFF
TRBV5-1	TRBJ2-3	-	-	TGCGCCAGCAGCTTAGTTCAGGGTGATACGCAGTATTTT	CASSLVQGDTQYF
TRBV19	TRBJ2-7	-	-	TGTGCCAGTAGTATAGGGCAGGGCGCCTACGAGCAGTACTTC	CASSIGQGAYEQYF
TRBV9	TRBJ2-7	once	-	TGTGCCAGCAGCGCGGGTTCGGAGGGGCGGGGACCCTACGAGCAGTACTTC	CASSAGSEGRGPYEQYF
TRBV9	TRBJ2-3	once	TRBD1	TGTGCCAGCAGCGTAGCCCCGACAGGGGGGGCAGATACGCAGTATTTT	CASSVAPTGGADTQYF
TRBV15	TRBJ2-3	-	TRBD1	TGTGCCACCAGCAGGGGACAGGGCACAGATACGCAGTATTTT	CATSRGQGTDTQYF
TRBV4-1	TRBJ2-5	-	-	TGCGCCAGCAGGGAGATCAGCGGTCCAGAGACCCAGTACTTC	CASREISGPETQYF
TRBV7-7	TRBJ2-5	once	-	TGTGCCAGCAGCTTAATCGGGGAAAACCAAGAGACCCAGTACTTC	CASSLIGENQETQYF
TRBV10-3	TRBJ1-2	-	-	TGTGCCATCAGCGGAGGGCTGGAGCCCTCTGGCTACACCTTC	CAISGGLEPSGYTF
TRBV4-2	TRBJ2-2	-	TRBD2	TGTGCCAGCAGCCAAGATTGGCGGGAGCTATTTGTCGGGGAGCTGTTTTTT	CASSQDWRELFVGELFF
TRBV5-1	TRBJ2-6	-	TRBD2	TGCGCCAGCAGCCCCCGGGGAGGGTCCGGGGCCAACGTCCTGACTTTC	CASSPRGGSGANVLTF
TRBV5-1	TRBJ2-7	-	-	TGCGCCAGCAGCTTCACCACTCCCGAGGAAGAGCAGTACTTC	CASSFTTPEEEQYF
TRBV4-2	TRBJ2-5	-	TRBD2	TGTGCCAGCAGCCAAGCAACTAGCGGGGGGTCGGAGACCCAGTACTTC	CASSQATSGGSETQYF
TRBV13	TRBJ2-7	-	-	TGTGCCAGCAGCCAGCGAAACGAGCAGTACTTC	CASSQRNEQYF
TRBV19	TRBJ2-3	-	TRBD2	TGTGCCACCTCACAAGGACTAGTAGTTGATACGCAGTATTTT	CATSQGLVVDTQYF
TRBV4-1	TRBJ1-2	once	TRBD1	TGCGCCAGCAGCCGACACGAGACAGGGCCATATGGCTACACCTTC	CASSRHETGPYGYTF
TRBV7-6	TRBJ2-2	-	-	TGTGCCAGCAGCTTAGCCATCGGGGAGCTGTTTTTT	CASSLAIGELFF
TRBV6-1	TRBJ2-7	-	-	TGTGCCAGCAGTGAAGGCAGGACAGACACCTACGAGCAGTACTTC	CASSEGRTDTYEQYF
TRBV9	TRBJ2-3	-	-	TGTGCCAGCAGCGATAAGAGGATGGGGATCGGGGAGGATGGAGATACGCAGTATTTT	CASSDKRMGIGEDGDTQYF
TRBV6-5	TRBJ2-7	-	-	TGTGCCAGCAGGCTAGCGCTACCCTACGAGCAGTACTTC	CASRLALPYEQYF
TRBV27	TRBJ1-3	-	-	TGTGCCAGCAGACCTCCAGGGTCTGGAAACACCATATATTTT	CASRPPGSGNTIYF
TRBV6-1	TRBJ2-4	-	-	TGTGCCAGCAGGGAAGGACCATCACTCCTCCGGGGTCCTAAAAACATTCAGTACTTC	CASREGPSLLRGPKNIQYF
TRBV29-1	TRBJ2-7	-	TRBD2	TGCAGCGTTGTTAGCGGGAGCAAGTACGAGCAGTACTTC	CSVVSGSKYEQYF
TRBV10-2	TRBJ2-5	-	-	TGCGCCAGCAGTGACAGTGTACAAGAGACCCAGTACTTC	CASSDSVQETQYF
TRBV7-9	TRBJ2-7	-	TRBD1	TGTGCCAGCAGCCACCCCTGGACAGGGTCGTACGAGCAGTACTTC	CASSHPWTGSYEQYF
TRBV11-3	TRBJ1-4	-	-	TGTGCCAGCAGCCCCTCAGTCAGGGCCCTGAATGAAAAACTGTTTTTT	CASSPSVRALNEKLFF
TRBV7-8	TRBJ1-2	-	-	TGTGCCAGCAGCTCCCGGACAGCCTATGGCTACACCTTC	CASSSRTAYGYTF
TRBV20-1	TRBJ2-7	-	-	TGCAGTGCTAGCGAGCGGGCTTTTCCGTACTTC	CSASERAFPYF
TRBV14	TRBJ1-2	once	-	TGTGCCAGCAGCCAAAACCGGGGTAACTATGGCTACACCTTC	CASSQNRGNYGYTF
TRBV27	TRBJ1-5	few	-	TGTGCCAGCAGAGAATCAGGTTTGGGCCAGCCCCAGCATTTT	CASRESGLGQPQHF